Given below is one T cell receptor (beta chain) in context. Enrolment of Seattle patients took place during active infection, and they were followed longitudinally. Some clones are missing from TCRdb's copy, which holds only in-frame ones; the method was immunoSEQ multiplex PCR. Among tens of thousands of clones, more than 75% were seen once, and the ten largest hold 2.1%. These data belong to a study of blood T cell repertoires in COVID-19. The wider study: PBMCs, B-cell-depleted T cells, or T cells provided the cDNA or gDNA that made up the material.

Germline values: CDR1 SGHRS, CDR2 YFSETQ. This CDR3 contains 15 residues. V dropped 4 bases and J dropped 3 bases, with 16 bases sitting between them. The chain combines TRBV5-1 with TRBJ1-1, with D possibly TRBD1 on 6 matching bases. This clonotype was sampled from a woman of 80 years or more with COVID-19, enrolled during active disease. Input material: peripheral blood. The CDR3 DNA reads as TGCGCCAGCAGCGTCACAGGGCGGGTTGACACTGAAGCTTTCTTT. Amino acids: CASSVTGRVDTEAFF.